This TCR beta chain is from a study of blood T cell repertoires in COVID-19. Background on the study: From the United States, Italy and Spain came samples of acute and convalescent COVID-19. In each case, the material was cDNA or gDNA derived from T cells, B-cell-depleted T cells, or PBMCs.

The germline V gene has CDR1 MDHEN and CDR2 SYDVKM. V dropped 4 bases and J dropped 4; count of bases not matched to a gene: 6. This CDR3 has 17 amino acids. Clones were sequenced by immunoSEQ multiplex PCR, and TCRdb holds only the in-frame ones, with some missing. The top ten hold under 20% of the sample, which has over 85,000 clones, 60% to 80% seen once. Sequenced input: peripheral blood. This TCR was sampled from a woman of 80 years or more with active or convalescent COVID-19. The V gene is TRBV28, the J gene TRBJ2-6, with 11 positions matching TRBD1. CDR3 in amino acids: CASSSGTGGSGANVLTF. CDR3 nucleotide sequence: TGTGCCAGCAGTTCCGGGACAGGGGGTTCAGGGGCCAACGTCCTGACTTTC.